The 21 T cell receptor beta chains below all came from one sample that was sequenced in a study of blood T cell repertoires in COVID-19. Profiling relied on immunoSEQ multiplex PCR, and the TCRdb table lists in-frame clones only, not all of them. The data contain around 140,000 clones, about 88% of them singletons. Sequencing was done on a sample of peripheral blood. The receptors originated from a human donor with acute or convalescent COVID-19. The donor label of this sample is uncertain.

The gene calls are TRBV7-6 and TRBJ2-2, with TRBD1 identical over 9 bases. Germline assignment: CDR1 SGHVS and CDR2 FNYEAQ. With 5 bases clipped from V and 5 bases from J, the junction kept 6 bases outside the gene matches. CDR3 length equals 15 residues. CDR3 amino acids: CASSPTGTGTGELFF. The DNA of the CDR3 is TGTGCCAGCAGCCCGACCGGGACAGGGACCGGGGAGCTGTTTTTT. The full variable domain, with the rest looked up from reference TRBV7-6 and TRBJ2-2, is GAGVSQSPRYKVTKRGQDVALRCDPISGHVSLYWYRQALGQGPEFLTYFNYEAQQDKSGLPNDRFSAERPEGSISTLTIQRTEQRDSAMYRCASSPTGTGTGELFFGEGSRLTVL.

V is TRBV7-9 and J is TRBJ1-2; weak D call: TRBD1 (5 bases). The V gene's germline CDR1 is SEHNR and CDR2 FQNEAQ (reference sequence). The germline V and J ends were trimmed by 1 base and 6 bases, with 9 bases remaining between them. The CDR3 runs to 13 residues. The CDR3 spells CASSLGQGDGYTF. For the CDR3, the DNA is TGTGCCAGCAGCTTAGGGCAGGGCGATGGCTACACCTTC.

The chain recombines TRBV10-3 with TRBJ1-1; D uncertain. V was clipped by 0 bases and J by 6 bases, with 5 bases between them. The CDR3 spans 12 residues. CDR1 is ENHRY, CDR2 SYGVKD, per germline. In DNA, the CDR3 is TGTGCCATCAGTGAGTCATTCGCTGAAGCTTTCTTT. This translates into CAISESFAEAFF.

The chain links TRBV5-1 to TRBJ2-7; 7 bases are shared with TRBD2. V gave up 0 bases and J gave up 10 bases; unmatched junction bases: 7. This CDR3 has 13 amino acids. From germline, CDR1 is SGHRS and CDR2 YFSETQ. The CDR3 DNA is TGCGCCAGCAGCTTGGACTGGGGCGGGGGACAGTACTTC. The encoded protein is CASSLDWGGGQYF.

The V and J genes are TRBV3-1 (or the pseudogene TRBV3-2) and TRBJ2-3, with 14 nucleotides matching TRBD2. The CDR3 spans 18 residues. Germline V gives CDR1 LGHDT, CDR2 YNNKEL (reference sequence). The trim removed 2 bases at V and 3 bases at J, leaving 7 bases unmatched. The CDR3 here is CASSQRTSGRLTTDTQYF. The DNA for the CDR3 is TGTGCCAGCAGCCAACGGACTAGCGGGAGGTTAACTACAGATACGCAGTATTTT.

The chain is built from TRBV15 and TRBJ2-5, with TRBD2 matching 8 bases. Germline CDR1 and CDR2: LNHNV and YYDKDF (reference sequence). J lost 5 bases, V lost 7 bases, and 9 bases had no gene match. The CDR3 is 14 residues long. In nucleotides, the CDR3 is TGTGCCACCATACCGGGGGGGCCTGGGGAGACCCAGTACTTC. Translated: CATIPGGPGETQYF. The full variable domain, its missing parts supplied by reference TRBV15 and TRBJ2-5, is DAMVIQNPRYQVTQFGKPVTLSCSQTLNHNVMYWYQQKSSQAPKLLFHYYDKDFNNEADTPDNFQSRRPNTSFCFLDIRSPGLGDTAMYLCATIPGGPGETQYFGPGTRLLVL.

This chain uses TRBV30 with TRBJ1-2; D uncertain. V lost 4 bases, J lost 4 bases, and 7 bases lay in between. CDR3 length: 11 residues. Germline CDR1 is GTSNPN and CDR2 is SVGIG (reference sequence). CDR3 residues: CAWTEIYGYTF. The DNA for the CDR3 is TGTGCCTGGACAGAAATCTATGGCTACACCTTC.

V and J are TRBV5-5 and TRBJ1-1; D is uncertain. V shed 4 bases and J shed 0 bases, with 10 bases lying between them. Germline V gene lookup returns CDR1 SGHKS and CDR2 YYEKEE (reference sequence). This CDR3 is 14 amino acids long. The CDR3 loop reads CASSTPGLNTEAFF. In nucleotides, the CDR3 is TGTGCCAGCAGCACTCCAGGTCTGAACACTGAAGCTTTCTTT.

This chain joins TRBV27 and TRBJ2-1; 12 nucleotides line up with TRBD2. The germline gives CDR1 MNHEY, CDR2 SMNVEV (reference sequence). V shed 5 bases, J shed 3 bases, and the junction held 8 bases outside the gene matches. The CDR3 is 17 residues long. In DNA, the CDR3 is TGTGCCAGCAGTATCAAACAGGGACTAGCGGGCTACAATGAGCAGTTCTTC. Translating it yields CASSIKQGLAGYNEQFF.

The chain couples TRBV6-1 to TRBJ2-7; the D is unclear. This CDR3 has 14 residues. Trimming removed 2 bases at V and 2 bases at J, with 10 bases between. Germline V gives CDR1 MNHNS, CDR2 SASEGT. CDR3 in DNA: TGTGCCAGCAGTGAACTGCAGGATGCCTACGAGCAGTACGTC. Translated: CASSELQDAYEQYV.

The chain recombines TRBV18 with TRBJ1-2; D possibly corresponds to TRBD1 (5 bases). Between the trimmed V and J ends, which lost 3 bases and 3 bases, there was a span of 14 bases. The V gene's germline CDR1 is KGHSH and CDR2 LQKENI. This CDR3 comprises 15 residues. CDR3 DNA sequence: TGTGCCAGCTCACCTGGGGAGGGGCCGCACTATGGCTACACCTTC. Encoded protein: CASSPGEGPHYGYTF.

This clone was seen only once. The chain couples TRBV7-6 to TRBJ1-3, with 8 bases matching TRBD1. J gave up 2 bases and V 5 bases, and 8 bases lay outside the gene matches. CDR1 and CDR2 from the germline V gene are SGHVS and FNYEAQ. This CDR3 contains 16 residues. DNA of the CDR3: TGTGCCAGCAGCCCAACCTTGACAGGGGCTGGAAACACCATATATTTT. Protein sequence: CASSPTLTGAGNTIYF.

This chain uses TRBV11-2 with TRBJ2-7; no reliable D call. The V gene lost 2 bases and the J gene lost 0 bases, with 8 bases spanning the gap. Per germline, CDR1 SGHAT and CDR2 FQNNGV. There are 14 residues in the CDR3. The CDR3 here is CASSLIRNSYEQYF. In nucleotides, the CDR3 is TGTGCCAGCAGCTTAATCAGAAACTCCTACGAGCAGTACTTC. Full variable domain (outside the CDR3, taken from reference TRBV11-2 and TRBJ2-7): EAGVAQSPRYKIIEKRQSVAFWCNPISGHATLYWYQQILGQGPKLLIQFQNNGVVDDSQLPKDRFSAERLKGVDSTLKIQPAKLEDSAVYLCASSLIRNSYEQYFGPGTRLTVT.

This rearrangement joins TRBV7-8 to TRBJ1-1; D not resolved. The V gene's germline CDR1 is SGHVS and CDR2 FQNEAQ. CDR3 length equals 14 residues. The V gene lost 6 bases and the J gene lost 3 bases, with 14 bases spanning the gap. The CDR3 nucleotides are TGTGCCAGCAGTTCTCTTTCGTCAGACACTGAAGCTTTCTTT. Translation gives CASSSLSSDTEAFF.

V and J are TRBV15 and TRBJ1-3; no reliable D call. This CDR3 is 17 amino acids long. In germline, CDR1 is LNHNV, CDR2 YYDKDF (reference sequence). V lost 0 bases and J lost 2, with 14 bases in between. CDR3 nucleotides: TGTGCCACCAGCAGAGATCCGACTGGGGAGGCTGGAAACACCATATATTTT. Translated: CATSRDPTGEAGNTIYF.

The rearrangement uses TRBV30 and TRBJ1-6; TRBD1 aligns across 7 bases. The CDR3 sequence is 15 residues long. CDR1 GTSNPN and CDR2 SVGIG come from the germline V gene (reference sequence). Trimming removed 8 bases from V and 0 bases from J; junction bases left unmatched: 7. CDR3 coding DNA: TGTGCCGGGAAGGACAGGAGCTCCTATAATTCACCCCTCCACTTT. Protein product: CAGKDRSSYNSPLHF.

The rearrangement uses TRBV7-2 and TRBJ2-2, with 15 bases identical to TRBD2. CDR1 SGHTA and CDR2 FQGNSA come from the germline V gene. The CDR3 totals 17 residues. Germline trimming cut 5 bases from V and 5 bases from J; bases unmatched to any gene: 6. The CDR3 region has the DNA TGTGCCAGCAGCCGGACTAGCGGGAGGGCCGAGACCGGGGAGCTGTTTTTT. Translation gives CASSRTSGRAETGELFF.

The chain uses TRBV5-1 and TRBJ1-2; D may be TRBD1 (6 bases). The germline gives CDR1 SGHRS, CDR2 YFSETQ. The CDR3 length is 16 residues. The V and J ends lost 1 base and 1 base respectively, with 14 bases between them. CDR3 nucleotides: TGCGCCAGCAGCTTGCCCGGGACACAGTTTAACTATGGCTACACCTTC. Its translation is CASSLPGTQFNYGYTF.

CDR3 in amino acids: CASSADIGTDTQYF. Here the CDR3 DNA reads TGTGCCAGCAGCGCCGACATAGGCACAGATACGCAGTATTTT. This sequence joins TRBV5-8 and TRBJ2-3; D not resolved. The V and J ends lost 4 bases and 1 base respectively, with 10 bases between them. The CDR3 runs to 14 residues. Germline assignment: CDR1 SGHTS and CDR2 YDEGEE.

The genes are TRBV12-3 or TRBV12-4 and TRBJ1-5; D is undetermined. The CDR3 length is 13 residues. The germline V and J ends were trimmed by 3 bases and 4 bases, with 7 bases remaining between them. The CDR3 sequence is CASSFTGNQPQHF. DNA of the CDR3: TGTGCCAGCAGTTTCACGGGAAATCAGCCCCAGCATTTT.

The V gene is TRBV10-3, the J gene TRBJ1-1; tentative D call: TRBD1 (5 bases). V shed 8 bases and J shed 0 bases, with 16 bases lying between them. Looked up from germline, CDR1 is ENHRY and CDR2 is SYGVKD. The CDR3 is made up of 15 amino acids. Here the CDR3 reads CAIGSPGLMNTEAFF. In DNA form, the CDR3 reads TGTGCCATCGGGTCCCCAGGGCTAATGAACACTGAAGCTTTCTTT.